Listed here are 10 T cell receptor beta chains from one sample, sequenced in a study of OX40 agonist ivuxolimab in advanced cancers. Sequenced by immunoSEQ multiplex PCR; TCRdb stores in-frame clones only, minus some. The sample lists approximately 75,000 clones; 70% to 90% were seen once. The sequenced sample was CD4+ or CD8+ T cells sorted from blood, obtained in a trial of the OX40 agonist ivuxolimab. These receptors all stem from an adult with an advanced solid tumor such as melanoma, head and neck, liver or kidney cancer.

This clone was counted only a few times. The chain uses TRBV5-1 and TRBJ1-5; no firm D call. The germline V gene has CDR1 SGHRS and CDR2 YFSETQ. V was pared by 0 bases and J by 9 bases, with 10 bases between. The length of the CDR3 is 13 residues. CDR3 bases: TGCGCCAGCAGCTTGGGCGCCTCTGGGCCCCAGCATTTT. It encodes CASSLGASGPQHF.

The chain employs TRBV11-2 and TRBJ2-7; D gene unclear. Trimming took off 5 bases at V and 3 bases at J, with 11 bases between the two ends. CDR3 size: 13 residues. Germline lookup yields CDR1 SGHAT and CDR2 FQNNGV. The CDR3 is CASSIGLVYEQYF. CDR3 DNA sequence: TGTGCCAGCAGCATCGGTCTGGTCTACGAGCAGTACTTC.

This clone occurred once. DNA for the CDR3: TGTGCCATCGGGACAGGGTTTGTAAACACTGAAGCTTTCTTT. Residues: CAIGTGFVNTEAFF. J is TRBJ1-1 and V is TRBV10-3; TRBD1 agrees at 9 bases. CDR1 and CDR2 from the germline V gene are ENHRY and SYGVKD. The CDR3 extends over 14 amino acids. Trimming at V came to 8 bases and at J to 2 bases, leaving 6 bases not matched to a gene.

The CDR3 coding sequence is TGTGCCAGCAGTGAATGGGCAGGGAATTATGGCTACACCTTC. Its translation is CASSEWAGNYGYTF. This chain connects TRBV2 to TRBJ1-2; a possible D gene is TRBD1 (5 bases). There are 14 residues in the CDR3. The ends were cut back, 2 bases at V and 5 bases at J, with 12 bases in the middle. Per germline, CDR1 SNHLY and CDR2 FYNNEI.

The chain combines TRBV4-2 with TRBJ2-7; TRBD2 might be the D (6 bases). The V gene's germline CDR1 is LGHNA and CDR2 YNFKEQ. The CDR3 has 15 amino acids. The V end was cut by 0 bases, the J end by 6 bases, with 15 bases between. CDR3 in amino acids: CASSQDGRGGTEQYF. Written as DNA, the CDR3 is TGTGCCAGCAGCCAAGATGGCCGGGGAGGTACCGAGCAGTACTTC.

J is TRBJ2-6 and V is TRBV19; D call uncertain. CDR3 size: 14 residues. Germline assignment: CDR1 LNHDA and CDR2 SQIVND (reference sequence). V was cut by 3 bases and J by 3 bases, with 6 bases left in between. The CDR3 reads CASSILVGANVLTF. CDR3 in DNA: TGTGCCAGTAGTATTCTGGTTGGGGCCAACGTCCTGACTTTC.

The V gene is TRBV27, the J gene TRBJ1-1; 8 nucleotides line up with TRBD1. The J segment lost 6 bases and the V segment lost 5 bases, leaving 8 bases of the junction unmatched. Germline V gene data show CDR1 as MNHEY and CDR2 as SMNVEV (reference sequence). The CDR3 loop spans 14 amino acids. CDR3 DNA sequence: TGTGCCAGCAGTGCGTTACAGGGGGTCCCTGAAGCTTTCTTT. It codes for CASSALQGVPEAFF.

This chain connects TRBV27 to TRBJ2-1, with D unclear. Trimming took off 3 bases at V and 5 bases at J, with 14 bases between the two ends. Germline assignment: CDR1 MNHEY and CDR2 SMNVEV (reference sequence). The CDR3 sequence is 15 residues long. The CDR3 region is CASSLPGRNNNEQFF. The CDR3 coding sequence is TGTGCCAGCAGTTTGCCCGGCAGAAACAACAATGAGCAGTTCTTC.

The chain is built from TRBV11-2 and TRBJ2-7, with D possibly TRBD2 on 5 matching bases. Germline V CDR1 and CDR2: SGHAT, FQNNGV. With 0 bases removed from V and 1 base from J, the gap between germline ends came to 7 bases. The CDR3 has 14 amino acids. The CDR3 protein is CASSLDSGSYEQYF. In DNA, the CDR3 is TGTGCCAGCAGCTTAGATTCGGGGTCCTACGAGCAGTACTTC. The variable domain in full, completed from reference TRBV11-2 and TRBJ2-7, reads EAGVAQSPRYKIIEKRQSVAFWCNPISGHATLYWYQQILGQGPKLLIQFQNNGVVDDSQLPKDRFSAERLKGVDSTLKIQPAKLEDSAVYLCASSLDSGSYEQYFGPGTRLTVT.

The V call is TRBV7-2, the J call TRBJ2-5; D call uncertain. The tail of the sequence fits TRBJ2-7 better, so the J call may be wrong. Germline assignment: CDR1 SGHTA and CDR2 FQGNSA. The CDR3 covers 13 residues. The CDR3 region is CASSLAANLEQYF. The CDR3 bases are TGTGCCAGCAGCTTAGCGGCGAACCTCGAGCAGTACTTC.